The present TCR beta chain was sequenced within a study of T cells in women clearing cervical HPV infection. Study-wide context: Donors had HPV16-related CIN3 or worse; 2 had invasive cancer.

This table comes from immunoSEQ multiplex PCR, and its TCRdb copy is limited to in-frame clones, with some not included. Reported are roughly 50,000 clones; the ten largest clones contain roughly a third. Remarks on this clone: No antigen is known for it. The read ends 3 residues shy of where the CDR3 ends; the end is completed using the germline J gene.

Between the trimmed V and J ends, which lost 1 base and 6 bases, there was a span of 12 bases. The CDR3 length is 14 residues. The study's findings and limits: Repertoire richness, not evenness, was significantly elevated in CIN3+ cases versus controls.

The origin of this receptor is a woman between 18 and 69 years old with a cervical HPV16 infection that either progressed to CIN3+ or cleared (not recorded which). The V gene is TRBV5-7, the J gene TRBJ2-3; no definite D call. TRBV5-7 is an open reading frame whose function is uncertain. The specimen sequenced was blood buffy coat. The CDR3 protein is CASSLLRCGDTQYF. Incomplete CDR3 DNA: TGTGCCAGCAGCTTGCTGCGATGCGGTGATACG.